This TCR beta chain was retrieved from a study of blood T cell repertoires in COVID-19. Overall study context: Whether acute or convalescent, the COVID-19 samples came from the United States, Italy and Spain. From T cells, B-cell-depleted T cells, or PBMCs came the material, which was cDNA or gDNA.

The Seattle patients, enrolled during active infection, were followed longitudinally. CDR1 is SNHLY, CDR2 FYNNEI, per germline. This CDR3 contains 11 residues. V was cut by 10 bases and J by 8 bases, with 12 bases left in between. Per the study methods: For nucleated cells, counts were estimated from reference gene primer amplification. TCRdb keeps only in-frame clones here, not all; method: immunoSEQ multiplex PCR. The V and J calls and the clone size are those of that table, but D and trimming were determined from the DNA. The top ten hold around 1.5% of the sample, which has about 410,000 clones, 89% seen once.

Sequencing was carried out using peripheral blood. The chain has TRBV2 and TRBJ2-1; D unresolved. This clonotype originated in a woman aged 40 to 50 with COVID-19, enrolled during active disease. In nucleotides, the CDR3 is TGTGCCACCCGGAACGGAGATGAGCAGTTCTTC. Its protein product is CATRNGDEQFF.